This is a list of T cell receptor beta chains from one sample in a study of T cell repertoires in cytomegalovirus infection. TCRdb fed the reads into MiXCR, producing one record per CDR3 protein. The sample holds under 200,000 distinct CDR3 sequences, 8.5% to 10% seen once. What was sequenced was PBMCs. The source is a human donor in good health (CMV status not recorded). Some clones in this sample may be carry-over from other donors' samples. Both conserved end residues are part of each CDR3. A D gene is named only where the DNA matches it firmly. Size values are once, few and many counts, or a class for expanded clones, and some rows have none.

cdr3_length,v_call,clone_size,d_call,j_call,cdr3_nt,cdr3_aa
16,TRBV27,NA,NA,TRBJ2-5,TGTGCCAGCAGTTTCTCACTCACGGCGGGGTGGCAGACCCAGTACTTC,CASSFSLTAGWQTQYF
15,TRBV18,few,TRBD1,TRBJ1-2,TGTGCCAGCTCAGTCGACAGGGCCACTAACTATGGCTACACCTTC,CASSVDRATNYGYTF
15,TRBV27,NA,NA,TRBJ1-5,TGTGCCAGCAGTTCCCACAGGGAGGGCGATCAGCCCCAGCATTTT,CASSSHREGDQPQHF
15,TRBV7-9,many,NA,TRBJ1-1,TGTGCCAGCAGCTTAGCCGCAGGTGTGAACACTGAAGCTTTCTTT,CASSLAAGVNTEAFF
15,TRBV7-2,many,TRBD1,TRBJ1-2,TGTGCCAGCAGATCCCCAGGGGGGAGTATAGCTGGCTACACCTTC,CASRSPGGSIAGYTF
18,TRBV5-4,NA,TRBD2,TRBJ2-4,TGTGCCAGCAGCTTGGCCGGCGGGGGGGCAAGAGCCAAAAACATTCAGTACTTC,CASSLAGGGARAKNIQYF
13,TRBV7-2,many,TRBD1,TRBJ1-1,TGTGCCAGCAGCCCTGGACAGGGGCAAGAAGCTTTCTTT,CASSPGQGQEAFF
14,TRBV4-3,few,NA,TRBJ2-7,TGCGCCAGCAGCCAAGAGAGGGACACCAGCGAGCAGTACTTC,CASSQERDTSEQYF
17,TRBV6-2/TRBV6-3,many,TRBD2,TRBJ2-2,TGTGCCAGCAGTTCGGAGACTAGCGGGAGCGGGGCCGGGGAGCTGTTTTTT,CASSSETSGSGAGELFF
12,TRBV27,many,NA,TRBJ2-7,TGTGCCAGCAGTTTTTGGGGAAACGAGCAGTACTTC,CASSFWGNEQYF
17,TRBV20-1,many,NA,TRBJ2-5,TGCAGTGCTAGTATTTCGTTTGGCGGGCTCCACCAAGAGACCCAGTACTTC,CSASISFGGLHQETQYF